This T cell receptor (beta chain) is from a study of PD-L1 blockade in urothelial cancer. At the level of the study: Blood analysis took place 3 weeks (second dose) and 6 weeks after treatment start.

The protocol was immunoSEQ multiplex PCR, while the TCRdb copy is restricted to in-frame clones and leaves out a portion. The profile shows under 40,000 clones, over 70% of them singletons. Sequences were derived from PBMCs, sampled around atezolizumab (anti-PD-L1) treatment. This TCR was sampled from a man in his 70s with urothelial cancer.

Here the CDR3 reads CATSREWQKNNEQFF. DNA of the CDR3: TGTGCCACCAGCAGAGAGTGGCAGAAAAACAATGAGCAGTTCTTC. The chain combines TRBV15 with TRBJ2-1; D is unresolved. This CDR3 has 15 amino acids. Germline V gene lookup returns CDR1 LNHNV and CDR2 YYDKDF (reference sequence). Trimming pared 0 bases from V and 5 bases from J, leaving 11 bases between. Complete variable domain (other parts from reference TRBV15 and TRBJ2-1): DAMVIQNPRYQVTQFGKPVTLSCSQTLNHNVMYWYQQKSSQAPKLLFHYYDKDFNNEADTPDNFQSRRPNTSFCFLDIRSPGLGDTAMYLCATSREWQKNNEQFFGPGTRLTVL.